A single sample gave rise to the 17 T cell receptor beta chains below, sequenced in a study of blood T cell repertoires in COVID-19. Sequencing was performed with immunoSEQ multiplex PCR; in TCRdb, only in-frame clones are kept and a portion is missing. This sample has 250,000 to 350,000 clones, with around 88% found just once. The specimen sequenced was peripheral blood. The receptor source for this set is a woman between 25 and 40 years old who had recovered from COVID-19.

Of note for this clone: This CDR3 is also generated by other DNA sequences in the sample. The J gene is TRBJ1-4, the V gene TRBV7-2; TRBD1 aligns across 8 bases. V lost 2 bases, J lost 5 bases, and 4 bases stayed unmatched. This CDR3 comprises 15 residues. Germline CDR1 SGHTA, CDR2 FQGNSA. The DNA of the CDR3 is TGTGCCAGCAGCTTAAACAGGGGGGGCAATGAAAAACTGTTTTTT. Residues: CASSLNRGGNEKLFF.

The chain employs TRBV5-4 and TRBJ2-4, with D perhaps matching TRBD2 (5 bases). Germline lookup yields CDR1 SGHNT and CDR2 YYREEE (reference sequence). The length of the CDR3 is 18 residues. Trimming pared 4 bases from V and 0 bases from J, leaving 20 bases between. The CDR3: CASSPGGLATVAKNIQYF. The CDR3 coding sequence is TGTGCCAGCAGCCCCGGAGGACTCGCTACTGTAGCCAAAAACATTCAGTACTTC.

The count of this clone is one. The chain has TRBV28 and TRBJ1-2, with D unresolved. The V end was cut by 7 bases, the J end by 4 bases, with 22 bases between. The CDR3 consists of 16 residues. The germline V gene encodes CDR1 MDHEN and CDR2 SYDVKM. In DNA, the CDR3 is TGTGCCAGCACCACCCTCCCCGTCGGGTATGCCTATGGCTACACCTTC. It encodes CASTTLPVGYAYGYTF.

The rearrangement uses TRBV3-1 (or the pseudogene TRBV3-2) and TRBJ1-2; tentatively, D is TRBD1 (6 bases). The CDR3 loop spans 14 amino acids. Trimming removed 4 bases from V and 10 bases from J, with 19 bases in between. Per germline, CDR1 LGHDT and CDR2 YNNKEL (reference sequence). As DNA, the CDR3 is TGTGCCAGCAGCCCCGGATTGGGGGCTAGGGACTACACCTTC. Translating it yields CASSPGLGARDYTF.

This sequence joins TRBV7-9 and TRBJ1-5; 8 bases are a match to TRBD1. Per the germline V gene, CDR1 is SEHNR and CDR2 is FQNEAQ (reference sequence). V shed 5 bases, J shed 11 bases, and the junction held 5 bases outside the gene matches. The CDR3 has 12 amino acids. CDR3 sequence reads: CASSPADRAQHF. CDR3 nucleotides: TGTGCCAGCAGCCCGGCGGACAGGGCCCAGCATTTT.

The CDR3 nucleotides are TGTGCCAGCAGCCAAGATTGGAGAAGGAACGGCTATGGCTACACCTTC. Translating gives CASSQDWRRNGYGYTF. V is TRBV3-1 (or the pseudogene TRBV3-2) and J is TRBJ1-2; D not resolved. Per germline, CDR1 LGHDT and CDR2 YNNKEL (reference sequence). CDR3 length: 16 amino acids. V was clipped by 0 bases and J by 4 bases, with 15 bases between them.

The J gene is TRBJ2-5, the V gene TRBV30; TRBD1 matches 8 bases. There are 14 residues in the CDR3. CDR1 and CDR2 (germline): GTSNPN, SVGIG (reference sequence). V trimming: 2 bases; J trimming: 2 bases; junction bases outside the gene matches: 4. CDR3 bases: TGTGCCTGGAGTAGGGGGACAGGTCAAGAGACCCAGTACTTC. This encodes CAWSRGTGQETQYF.

This rearrangement joins TRBV27 to TRBJ2-1; the match to TRBD2 covers 7 bases. CDR3 length: 16 residues. CDR1 is MNHEY, CDR2 SMNVEV, per germline (reference sequence). V lost 4 bases and J lost 3; bases outside the gene matches: 9. The CDR3 spells CASSSPLRGIYNEQFF. The CDR3 DNA sequence: TGTGCCAGCAGTTCCCCTCTGCGGGGGATCTACAATGAGCAGTTCTTC.

The chain links TRBV27 to TRBJ2-5, with 8 bases lining up with TRBD1. Germline loops: CDR1 MNHEY, CDR2 SMNVEV (reference sequence). The CDR3 totals 16 residues. The J segment lost 4 bases and the V segment lost 2 bases, leaving 9 bases of the junction unmatched. CDR3 sequence: CASSLRFQGAGETQYF. The CDR3 DNA follows: TGTGCCAGCAGTTTAAGATTCCAGGGGGCGGGAGAGACCCAGTACTTC.

J is TRBJ1-5 and V is TRBV28; D may be TRBD1 (5 bases). Trimming took 0 bases from V and 7 from J, leaving 16 bases between them. Germline V gene lookup returns CDR1 MDHEN and CDR2 SYDVKM. The CDR3 is 16 residues long. DNA for the CDR3: TGTGCCAGCAGTTTATGGGGGGGACCCATAGGCCAGCCCCAGCATTTT. It encodes CASSLWGGPIGQPQHF. Filled out from reference TRBV28 and TRBJ1-5, the complete variable domain reads DVKVTQSSRYLVKRTGEKVFLECVQDMDHENMFWYRQDPGLGLRLIYFSYDVKMKEKGDIPEGYSVSREKKERFSLILESASTNQTSMYLCASSLWGGPIGQPQHFGDGTRLSIL.

To note about this clone: The junction does not match germline at one end; this may be a read error. This chain joins TRBV28 and TRBJ1-4, with D possibly matching TRBD1 (5 bases). The germline gives CDR1 MDHEN, CDR2 SYDVKM. CDR3 length: 14 amino acids. The DNA for the CDR3 is TGTGCCAGCAGTTGGGCAGGGACTATTGAAAAACTGTTTTTT. Translation gives CASSWAGTIEKLFF. Full variable domain (remainder filled in from reference TRBV28 and TRBJ1-4): DVKVTQSSRYLVKRTGEKVFLECVQDMDHENMFWYRQDPGLGLRLIYFSYDVKMKEKGDIPEGYSVSREKKERFSLILESASTNQTSMYLCASSWAGTIEKLFFGSGTQLSVL.

V and J are TRBV5-6 and TRBJ1-1; tentatively, D is TRBD1 (5 bases). In germline, CDR1 is SGHDT, CDR2 YYEEEE. The V gene lost 1 base and the J gene lost 1 base, with 14 bases spanning the gap. This CDR3 is built from 16 residues. The CDR3 DNA is TGTGCCAGCAGCTTGCCCCCGGGGGGAAAGAACACTGAAGCTTTCTTT. Protein product: CASSLPPGGKNTEAFF.

The chain has TRBV7-8 and TRBJ1-5; 7 positions match TRBD1. The CDR3 extends over 13 amino acids. The V gene's germline CDR1 is SGHVS and CDR2 FQNEAQ. V trimming: 5 bases; J trimming: 6 bases; junction bases outside the gene matches: 4. The CDR3 DNA follows: TGTGCCAGCAGCCTCACAGGGGTTCAGCCCCAGCATTTT. This translates into CASSLTGVQPQHF.

The CDR3, as DNA: TGTGCCTGGAGTAAACAGGGGGGGGGCCAGCCCCAGCATTTT. As protein: CAWSKQGGGQPQHF. The chain employs TRBV30 and TRBJ1-5; 8 bases line up with TRBD1. CDR1 and CDR2 from the germline V gene are GTSNPN and SVGIG (reference sequence). There are 14 residues in the CDR3. Unmatched junction bases numbered 7, after V lost 2 bases and J lost 7 bases.

The chain has TRBV7-9 and TRBJ2-2; TRBD2 matches 10 bases. Germline CDR1 reads SEHNR; CDR2 reads FQNEAQ (reference sequence). V shed 1 base, J shed 0 bases, and the junction held 8 bases outside the gene matches. This CDR3 has 19 amino acids. This chain's CDR3 is CASSLGRSSGGPNTGELFF. The CDR3 DNA reads as TGTGCCAGCAGCTTAGGACGGTCTAGCGGGGGCCCGAACACCGGGGAGCTGTTTTTT.

This clone appeared a single time. The chain is built from TRBV5-1 and TRBJ1-4; maybe TRBD1 (5 bases). V lost 0 bases and J 7 bases, leaving 16 bases between the germline ends. This CDR3 region has 16 residues. The germline CDR1 and CDR2 sequences are SGHRS and YFSETQ. Here the CDR3 reads CASSLGSLGAGEKLFF. The DNA for the CDR3 is TGCGCCAGCAGCTTGGGGAGTCTAGGGGCAGGTGAAAAACTGTTTTTT.

The chain uses TRBV24-1 and TRBJ1-1; D uncertain. Trimming removed 5 bases at V and 5 bases at J, with 5 bases between. The CDR3 runs to 11 residues. In germline, CDR1 is KGHDR, CDR2 SFDVKD. DNA of the CDR3: TGTGCCACCAGTGCAGGAACTGAAGCTTTCTTT. It codes for CATSAGTEAFF.